This T cell receptor beta chain was sequenced during a study of cytomegalovirus exposure and HLA in healthy donors. This clone has a handful of counts. The PCR contained 60 Vbeta and 13 Jbeta primers. This table comes from immunoSEQ multiplex PCR, and its TCRdb copy is limited to in-frame clones, with some not included. The sample holds 110,000 or so clones, over 70% seen once. J lost 5 bases, V lost 1 base, and 7 bases had no gene match. This CDR3 comprises 15 residues. Germline V CDR1 and CDR2: SGHDT, YYEEEE. Sequenced sample: PBMCs. The clonotype was recovered from a man aged 40-49 years in good health and CMV-seronegative. The chain joins TRBV5-6 to TRBJ2-5; 8 bases align to TRBD1. The CDR3: CASSLYSRTGETQYF. The CDR3 nucleotides read TGTGCCAGCAGCTTGTATAGTCGGACAGGGGAGACCCAGTACTTC.